Sequencing of this T cell receptor beta chain was carried out in a study of blood T cell repertoires in COVID-19. Study as a whole: The study drew acute and convalescent COVID-19 samples from the United States, Italy and Spain. PBMCs, B-cell-depleted T cells, or T cells provided the cDNA or gDNA that made up the material.

In the authors' workflow: Amplification from reference gene primers served as the basis for estimated nucleated cell counts. Method: immunoSEQ multiplex PCR; TCRdb's copy keeps in-frame clones and lacks some. The V and J calls and the clone size are those of that table, but D and trimming were determined from the DNA. The sample lists 150,000 to 200,000 clones, 65% to 80% occurring once. The length of the CDR3 is 15 residues. V gave up 4 bases and J gave up 2 bases; unmatched junction bases: 6. The germline V gene has CDR1 MGHRA and CDR2 YSYEKL. The sequence came from a man aged 55 to 70 with acute or convalescent COVID-19. Specimen: peripheral blood. The chain combines TRBV4-1 with TRBJ2-7; 9 nucleotides agree with TRBD1. CDR3 sequence reads: CASSPGQGTTYEQYF. CDR3 sequence (DNA): TGCGCCAGCAGCCCCGGACAGGGGACTACCTACGAGCAGTACTTC.